Following are 29 T cell receptor beta chains from one sample sequenced in a study of OX40 agonist ivuxolimab in advanced cancers. Assay used: immunoSEQ multiplex PCR; TCRdb lists only in-frame clones, some missing. In the table there are approximately 98,000 clones, around 93% of which are singletons. Sequencing was performed on CD4+ or CD8+ T cells sorted from blood, taken in a trial of the OX40 agonist ivuxolimab. The source is an adult with an advanced solid tumor such as melanoma, head and neck, liver or kidney cancer.

This clone was seen a handful of times. The gene calls are TRBV5-1 and TRBJ1-1; D uncertain. Germline-derived CDR1 and CDR2 are SGHRS and YFSETQ. The CDR3 totals 14 residues. Trimming removed 2 bases at V and 0 bases at J, with 8 bases between. CDR3 region: CASSFGVVNTEAFF. The CDR3, as DNA: TGCGCCAGCAGCTTCGGGGTTGTGAACACTGAAGCTTTCTTT.

This chain connects TRBV30 to TRBJ2-1; 8 bases match TRBD2. J lost 7 bases, V lost 4 bases, and 3 bases had no gene match. The germline gives CDR1 GTSNPN, CDR2 SVGIG (reference sequence). This CDR3 is 12 amino acids long. Written as DNA, the CDR3 is TGTGCCTGGACCAGCGGGGGTAATGAGCAGTTCTTC. This encodes CAWTSGGNEQFF.

The J gene is TRBJ1-6, the V gene TRBV6-6; no clear D gene. CDR3 length equals 15 residues. V gave up 4 bases and J gave up 9 bases, with 16 bases separating them. The V gene's germline CDR1 is MNHNY and CDR2 SVGAGI (reference sequence). As DNA, the CDR3 is TGTGCCAGCAGTTCTCCCAGGAGGGATGGTTCACCCCTCCACTTT. This codes for CASSSPRRDGSPLHF.

V gene TRBV6-5 combines with J gene TRBJ1-2; D possibly corresponds to TRBD1 (6 bases). This CDR3 spans 15 amino acids. Germline V gene data show CDR1 as MNHEY and CDR2 as SVGAGI. The V gene lost 3 bases and the J gene lost 7 bases, with 18 bases spanning the gap. The DNA of the CDR3 is TGTGCCAGCAGTTATTCGCCGGTGGGGGGCTCTGGCTACACCTTC. Its protein is CASSYSPVGGSGYTF.

The chain recombines TRBV19 with TRBJ1-2, with D possibly matching TRBD1 (5 bases). Germline V gives CDR1 LNHDA, CDR2 SQIVND (reference sequence). This CDR3 region has 14 residues. V lost 3 bases to trimming and J lost 8 bases, with 16 bases between them. The CDR3, as DNA: TGTGCCAGTAGTATCGGCGGGGGGTCCAGCGGCTACACCTTC. Translation gives CASSIGGGSSGYTF.

The chain recombines TRBV19 with TRBJ1-2; maybe TRBD1 (5 bases). Trimming stripped 5 bases from V and 5 bases from J, with 12 bases between. The germline CDR1 and CDR2 sequences are LNHDA and SQIVND (reference sequence). This CDR3 has 13 amino acids. The CDR3 DNA reads TGTGCCAGTAGTCCCCCGACAGCGTATGGCTACACCTTC. As protein: CASSPPTAYGYTF.

The J gene is TRBJ2-1, the V gene TRBV7-2; D is uncertain. This CDR3 is built from 16 residues. Trimming stripped 1 base from V and 0 bases from J, with 10 bases between. Germline-derived CDR1 and CDR2 are SGHTA and FQGNSA. DNA for the CDR3: TGTGCCAGCAGCTTAGACTTTCAAAGCTCCTACAATGAGCAGTTCTTC. Protein sequence: CASSLDFQSSYNEQFF.

The gene calls are TRBV2 and TRBJ2-3, with 10 positions matching TRBD2. CDR3 length equals 15 residues. J lost 6 bases, V lost 7 bases, and 10 bases had no gene match. CDR1 and CDR2 from the germline V gene are SNHLY and FYNNEI. The CDR3 nucleotides read TGTGCCAGCAACGGAGCGGGGGGGCCGGCGGATACGCAGTATTTT. It yields the protein CASNGAGGPADTQYF.

This clone was found once. The chain recombines TRBV6-9 with TRBJ2-1; 14 bases fit TRBD2. This CDR3 contains 15 residues. Germline CDR1 and CDR2: MNHGY and SVAAGI. With V trimmed by 6 bases and J by 9 bases, 7 bases remained unmatched. CDR3 nucleotide sequence: TGTGCCAGCAGAAGACTAGCGGGAGGGATGGGTGAGCAGTTCTTC. It is translated as CASRRLAGGMGEQFF.

The rearrangement links TRBV18 to TRBJ2-3; no definite D call. The V end lost 2 bases, the J end lost 0 bases, and 12 bases lay between the germline ends. The CDR3 sequence is 16 residues long. The germline gives CDR1 KGHSH, CDR2 LQKENI. This CDR3 reads CASSPIPPGSTDTQYF. CDR3 sequence (DNA): TGTGCCAGCTCACCAATCCCACCCGGGAGCACAGATACGCAGTATTTT.

V is TRBV2 and J is TRBJ2-2; D might be TRBD1 or TRBD2, each matching 5 bases. Germline lookup yields CDR1 SNHLY and CDR2 FYNNEI. CDR3 length equals 16 residues. V was clipped by 7 bases and J by 2 bases, with 17 bases between them. The CDR3 loop reads CASTQSGTKNTGELFF. Here the CDR3 DNA reads TGTGCCAGCACCCAATCCGGGACCAAAAACACCGGGGAGCTGTTTTTT. The whole variable domain, filled in from reference TRBV2 and TRBJ2-2, reads EPEVTQTPSHQVTQMGQEVILRCVPISNHLYFYWYRQILGQKVEFLVSFYNNEISEKSEIFDDQFSVERPDGSNFTLKIRSTKLEDSAMYFCASTQSGTKNTGELFFGEGSRLTVL.

The V gene is TRBV4-1, the J gene TRBJ1-2; 7 nucleotides align to TRBD1. V lost 0 bases and J lost 8; bases outside the gene matches: 6. The CDR3 loop spans 14 amino acids. Germline values: CDR1 MGHRA, CDR2 YSYEKL. This CDR3 is CASSQDGTVWGYTF. The DNA of the CDR3 is TGCGCCAGCAGCCAAGATGGGACAGTCTGGGGCTACACCTTC.

This chain uses TRBV2 with TRBJ1-1; unclear D gene. CDR3 length equals 14 residues. Trimming left V 8 bases short and J 3 bases short, with 16 bases between. The germline gives CDR1 SNHLY, CDR2 FYNNEI. The CDR3 region has the DNA TGTGCCAGCCCTATTGAAGGAAAGGACACTGAAGCTTTCTTT. Its protein product is CASPIEGKDTEAFF.

J is TRBJ1-1 and V is TRBV6-5; maybe TRBD1 (5 bases). V was trimmed by 11 bases and J by 11 bases, leaving 21 bases between them. Germline CDR1 reads MNHEY; CDR2 reads SVGAGI. This CDR3 contains 12 residues. CDR3 in amino acids: CAVGTEITKAFF. In DNA, the CDR3 is TGTGCCGTCGGGACGGAAATTACGAAGGCTTTCTTT.

The chain uses TRBV7-9 and TRBJ2-5, with D maybe TRBD1 (6 bases). V lost 1 base to trimming and J lost 9 bases, with 12 bases between them. This CDR3 comprises 13 residues. Germline V lookup: CDR1 SEHNR, CDR2 FQNEAQ (reference sequence). This CDR3 reads CASSLGQSGAQYF. The CDR3 DNA reads TGTGCCAGCAGCTTAGGGCAGTCAGGGGCCCAGTACTTC.

This chain links TRBV6-1 with TRBJ1-4; D unclear. The CDR3 is made up of 14 amino acids. Trimming shortened V by 7 bases and J by 4 bases, and 13 bases separated the two germline ends. The germline V gene encodes CDR1 MNHNS and CDR2 SASEGT. In DNA, the CDR3 is TGTGCCAGCAAGAGCCAGCTCTTTAATGAAAAACTGTTTTTT. This encodes CASKSQLFNEKLFF.

The chain carries TRBV2 and TRBJ2-3, with a possible D match to TRBD1 (6 bases). Trimming left V 4 bases short and J 0 bases short, with 11 bases between. The length of the CDR3 is 15 residues. From germline, CDR1 is SNHLY and CDR2 FYNNEI. The chain's CDR3 is CASSVTGMSTDTQYF. As DNA, the CDR3 is TGTGCCAGCAGTGTCACAGGGATGAGCACAGATACGCAGTATTTT.

V usage is TRBV10-3 and J usage is TRBJ1-2; no clear D. Per germline, CDR1 ENHRY and CDR2 SYGVKD. Trimming took 0 bases from V and 5 from J, leaving 13 bases between them. The CDR3 has 15 residues. CDR3 sequence reads: CAISESMQTNYGYTF. The CDR3, as DNA: TGTGCCATCAGTGAGTCGATGCAGACAAATTATGGCTACACCTTC.

The chain carries TRBV9 and TRBJ2-3; no definite D call. The CDR3 length is 15 residues. The V and J ends lost 0 bases and 4 bases respectively, with 12 bases between them. From germline, CDR1 is SGDLS and CDR2 YYNGEE. CDR3 sequence (DNA): TGTGCCAGCAGCGTAGAGTCCGCTGGGGCAGATACGCAGTATTTT. Protein sequence: CASSVESAGADTQYF.

This chain links TRBV30 with TRBJ2-1, with D hard to call. V shed 3 bases and J shed 7 bases, with 10 bases lying between them. Germline assignment: CDR1 GTSNPN and CDR2 SVGIG (reference sequence). The CDR3 is 12 amino acids. In nucleotides, the CDR3 is TGTGCCTGGAGCAAATCCGGGAATGAGCAGTTCTTC. This encodes CAWSKSGNEQFF.

CDR3 sequence (DNA): TGCGCCAGCAGCTTCCATAACAGGGGGCTCGGTGGAAACACCATATATTTT. Amino acids: CASSFHNRGLGGNTIYF. This chain uses TRBV5-1 with TRBJ1-3, with 9 bases that match TRBD1. The CDR3 totals 17 residues. J lost 3 bases, V lost 2 bases, and 9 bases had no gene match. Germline V gives CDR1 SGHRS, CDR2 YFSETQ.

The chain employs TRBV6-5 and TRBJ2-5; 7 positions match TRBD1. Trimming removed 4 bases from V and 5 bases from J; junction bases left unmatched: 7. Germline CDR1 MNHEY, CDR2 SVGAGI. The CDR3 is 14 residues long. The CDR3: CASSSRQGSETQYF. The DNA for the CDR3 is TGTGCCAGCAGTTCTAGACAGGGCAGTGAGACCCAGTACTTC.

This clone was seen only once. The chain uses TRBV10-3 and TRBJ1-5; D is uncertain. Germline V CDR1 and CDR2: ENHRY, SYGVKD. There are 14 residues in the CDR3. Between the trimmed V and J ends, which lost 5 bases and 6 bases, there was a span of 14 bases. In nucleotides, the CDR3 is TGTGCCATCAGTCCAGAAGGATCGATTCAGCCCCAGCATTTT. This codes for CAISPEGSIQPQHF.

The sample holds one count of this clone. The V gene is TRBV13, the J gene TRBJ1-3; D uncertain. CDR1 and CDR2 from the germline V gene are PRHDT and FYEKMQ (reference sequence). V lost 3 bases and J lost 0, with 6 bases in between. CDR3 length equals 14 residues. The CDR3 DNA reads as TGTGCCAGCAGCTTCCTGAGCTCTGGAAACACCATATATTTT. Encoded protein: CASSFLSSGNTIYF.

The chain employs TRBV7-3 and TRBJ2-1; D perhaps matches TRBD2 (5 bases). Germline V gene sequence: CDR1 SGHTA, CDR2 FQGTGA. V dropped 6 bases and J dropped 0 bases, with 12 bases sitting between them. The CDR3 extends over 15 amino acids. In DNA form, the CDR3 reads TGTGCCAGCAGTTCGGTCGGAGGCTCCTACAATGAGCAGTTCTTC. This encodes CASSSVGGSYNEQFF.

The chain joins TRBV6-6 to TRBJ2-7; 12 nucleotides match TRBD1. This CDR3 comprises 14 residues. Germline loops: CDR1 MNHNY, CDR2 SVGAGI (reference sequence). V lost 1 base and J lost 6; bases outside the gene matches: 1. CDR3 sequence reads: CASSYWDRGLEQYF. Here the CDR3 DNA reads TGTGCCAGCAGTTACTGGGACAGGGGGCTCGAGCAGTACTTC.

The rearrangement joins TRBV6-1 to TRBJ1-1, with 9 bases fitting TRBD1. The V and J ends lost 2 bases and 5 bases, in that order; junction bases with no gene match: 6. The CDR3 sequence is 15 residues long. CDR1 MNHNS and CDR2 SASEGT come from the germline V gene. CDR3 sequence reads: CASSEITGGGTEAFF. CDR3 coding DNA: TGTGCCAGCAGTGAAATAACAGGGGGCGGGACTGAAGCTTTCTTT.

Written as DNA, the CDR3 is TGTGCCAGCTCACCGGCTAACGGTTGGGTCACTGAAGCTTTCTTT. Its translation: CASSPANGWVTEAFF. The chain has TRBV18 and TRBJ1-1; D unresolved. This CDR3 is built from 15 residues. The germline CDR1 and CDR2 sequences are KGHSH and LQKENI. V was cut by 3 bases and J by 4 bases, with 15 bases left in between.

The chain is built from TRBV7-2 and TRBJ2-1, with 16 bases that match TRBD2. The germline V gene has CDR1 SGHTA and CDR2 FQGNSA. CDR3 length: 18 amino acids. V gave up 4 bases and J gave up 4 bases; unmatched junction bases: 7. CDR3 nucleotides: TGTGCCAGCAGCTCCCCGGGGACTAGCGGGAGGGCTTACAATGAGCAGTTCTTC. Residues: CASSSPGTSGRAYNEQFF.